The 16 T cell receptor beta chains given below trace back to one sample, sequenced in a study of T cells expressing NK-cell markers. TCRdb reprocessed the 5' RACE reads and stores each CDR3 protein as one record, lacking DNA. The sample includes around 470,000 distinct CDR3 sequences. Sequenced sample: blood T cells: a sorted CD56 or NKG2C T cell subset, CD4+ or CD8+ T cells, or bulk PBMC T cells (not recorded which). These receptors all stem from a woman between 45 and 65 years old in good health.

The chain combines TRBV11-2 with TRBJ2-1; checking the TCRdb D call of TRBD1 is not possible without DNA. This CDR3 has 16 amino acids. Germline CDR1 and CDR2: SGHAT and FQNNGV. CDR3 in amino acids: CASSQIAGLNYNEQFF.

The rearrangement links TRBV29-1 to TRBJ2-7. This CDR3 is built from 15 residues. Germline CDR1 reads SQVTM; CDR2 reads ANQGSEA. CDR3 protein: CSVEKVGRSSYEQYF.

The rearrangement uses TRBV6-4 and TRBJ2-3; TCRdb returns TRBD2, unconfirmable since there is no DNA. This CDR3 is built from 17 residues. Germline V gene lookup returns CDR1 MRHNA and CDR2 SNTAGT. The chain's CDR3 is CASSDGGLAGVSDTQYF.

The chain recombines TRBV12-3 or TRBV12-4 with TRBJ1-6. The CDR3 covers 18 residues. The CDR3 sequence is CASKSWPTKDGKDSPLHF.

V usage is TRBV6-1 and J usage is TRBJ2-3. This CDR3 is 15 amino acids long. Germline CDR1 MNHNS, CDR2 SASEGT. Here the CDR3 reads CASSAHKAGTDTQYF.

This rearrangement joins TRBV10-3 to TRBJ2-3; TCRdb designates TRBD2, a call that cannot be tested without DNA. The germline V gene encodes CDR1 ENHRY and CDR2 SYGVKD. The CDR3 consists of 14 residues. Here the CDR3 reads CAISVLAATDTQYF.

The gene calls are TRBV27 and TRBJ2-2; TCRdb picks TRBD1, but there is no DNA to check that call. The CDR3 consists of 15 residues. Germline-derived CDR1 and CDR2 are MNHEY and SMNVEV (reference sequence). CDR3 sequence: CASSYGTGQAGELFF.

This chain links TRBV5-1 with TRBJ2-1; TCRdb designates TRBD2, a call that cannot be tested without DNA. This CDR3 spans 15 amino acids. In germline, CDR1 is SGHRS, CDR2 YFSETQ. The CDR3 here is CASNPGGPLYNEQFF.

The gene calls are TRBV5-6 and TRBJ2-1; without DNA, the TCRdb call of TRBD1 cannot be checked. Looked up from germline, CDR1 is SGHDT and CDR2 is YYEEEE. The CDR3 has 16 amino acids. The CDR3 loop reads CASSSVGQGDYNEQFF.

The CDR3 sequence is CSARAGNEQFF. V usage is TRBV20-1 and J usage is TRBJ2-1; TCRdb gives TRBD2 as the D gene, but with no DNA this cannot be confirmed. The CDR3 is made up of 11 amino acids. Germline assignment: CDR1 DFQATT and CDR2 SNEGSKA (reference sequence).

CDR3 residues: CAWSLAGGVDEQFF. The V call is TRBV30, the J call TRBJ2-1; TCRdb returns TRBD2, unconfirmable since there is no DNA. The length of the CDR3 is 14 residues. Germline loops: CDR1 GTSNPN, CDR2 SVGIG (reference sequence). Looking up the rest from reference TRBV30 and TRBJ2-1 gives the full variable domain: SQTIHQWPATLVQPVGSPLSLECTVEGTSNPNLYWYRQAAGRGLQLLFYSVGIGQISSEVPQNLSASRPQDRQFILSSKKLLLSDSGFYLCAWSLAGGVDEQFFGPGTRLTVL.

CDR3 sequence: CASSLDRTSRNSPLHF. The genes are TRBV5-1 and TRBJ1-6. Germline CDR1 is SGHRS and CDR2 is YFSETQ. This CDR3 is built from 16 residues. Together with reference TRBV5-1 and TRBJ1-6, the CDR3 gives the full variable domain: KAGVTQTPRYLIKTRGQQVTLSCSPISGHRSVSWYQQTPGQGLQFLFEYFSETQRNKGNFPGRFSGRQFSNSRSEMNVSTLELGDSALYLCASSLDRTSRNSPLHFGNGTRLTVT.

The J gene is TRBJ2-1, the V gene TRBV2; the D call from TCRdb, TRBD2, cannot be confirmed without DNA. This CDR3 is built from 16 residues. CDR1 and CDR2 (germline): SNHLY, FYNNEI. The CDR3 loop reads CASSDLASPLSSEQFF.

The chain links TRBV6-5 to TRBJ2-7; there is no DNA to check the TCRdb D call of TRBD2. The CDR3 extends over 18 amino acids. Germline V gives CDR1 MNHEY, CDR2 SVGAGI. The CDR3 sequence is CASSYTGKTSGRANEQYF.

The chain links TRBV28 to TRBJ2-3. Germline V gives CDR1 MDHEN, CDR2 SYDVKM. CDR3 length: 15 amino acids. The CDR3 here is CASSPSRPSTDTQYF.

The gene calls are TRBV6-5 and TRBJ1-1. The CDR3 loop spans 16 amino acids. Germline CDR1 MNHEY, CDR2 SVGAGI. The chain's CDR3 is CASSTLAGLMNTEAFF.